The source of this T cell receptor (beta chain) is a study of blood T cells in healthy people across ages. The authors ran a second PCR of roughly 6 to 12 cycles using a sample-barcoded 5' primer and a J-beta primer mix. The template-switch adaptor, which had 12 random nucleotides, put a tag on each cDNA molecule. TCRdb used MiXCR to reprocess the 5' RACE reads, holding one entry per CDR3 protein. The sample consists of about 1,800,000 distinct CDR3 sequences, 25% to 30% of them appearing once. This CDR3 comprises 15 residues. Deletions cut 4 bases from V and 3 bases from J, with 16 bases between. Germline loops: CDR1 SGHAT, CDR2 FQNNGV.

The TCR comes from a woman in her thirties in good health. Material for sequencing was blood. The chain recombines TRBV11-2 with TRBJ2-7; D not resolved. CDR3: CASSSTSRPDYEQYF. For the CDR3, the DNA is TGTGCCAGCAGCTCTACTTCTCGACCCGACTACGAGCAGTACTTC.